This paragraph reports one T cell receptor (beta chain). CDR3 length: 14 residues. V shed 10 bases and J shed 4 bases, with 18 bases lying between them. Germline-derived CDR1 and CDR2 are SGHVS and FNYEAQ. Clones were sequenced by immunoSEQ multiplex PCR, and TCRdb holds only the in-frame ones, with some missing. Found here are some 140,000 clones, 70% to 85% of them singletons; the top ten hold about 10%. Those enrolled, adults aged 18 to 89 years, came from 20 to 25 US areas. Cohorts were determined from participant-reported clinical history. The entry originates in a study of blood T cell repertoires in COVID-19.

Sequencing input: PBMCs or T cells enriched from blood (not recorded which). V and J are TRBV7-6 and TRBJ2-3, with D possibly being TRBD2 (6 bases). The receptor was isolated from a man aged 50 or older who had recovered from COVID-19. The CDR3 region has the DNA TGTGCCACCCGAACGGGGGTTCCCGCAGATACGCAGTATTTT. It translates to CATRTGVPADTQYF. Combining the CDR3 with reference TRBV7-6 and TRBJ2-3 gives the whole variable domain GAGVSQSPRYKVTKRGQDVALRCDPISGHVSLYWYRQALGQGPEFLTYFNYEAQQDKSGLPNDRFSAERPEGSISTLTIQRTEQRDSAMYRCATRTGVPADTQYFGPGTRLTVL.